Sequencing of this T cell receptor (beta chain) was carried out in a study of beta chain features in type 1 diabetes. Markers CD45RO/CCR7/CD25/CD127/CD95/CD27 served to sort CD4+ naive, central memory, regulatory and stem cell-like memory cells. Sorted populations were all over 95% pure. Expressed TCRB transcripts were sequenced because the isolated RNA had all been reverse transcribed beforehand. TCRdb's copy holds only in-frame clones and misses some; the assay was immunoSEQ multiplex PCR. The sample includes about 340,000 clones, 9.3% seen only once; the top ten take around 1%. Overall study results and limits: Highly expressing activated T cells could be over-counted with a cDNA template. TCRB CDR3s from Type 1 diabetes patients were moderately but significantly shorter in all four CD4+ subsets. Relative to healthy donors, patients appeared to have naive, central memory and Treg TCRB repertoires that were more similar.

V lost 0 bases to trimming and J lost 9 bases, with 9 bases between them. There are 12 residues in the CDR3. Germline CDR1 reads GTSNPN; CDR2 reads SVGIG (reference sequence). Comments on this clone: The antigen is unknown.

Sequenced material: central memory CD4+ T cells from blood. V is TRBV30 and J is TRBJ2-1; D unclear. This clonotype was sampled from a man under 40 with type 1 diabetes. CDR3 in DNA: TGTGCCTGGAGTGTCTCGGCCGGTGAGCAGTTCTTC. The encoded protein is CAWSVSAGEQFF. Full variable domain (remainder filled in from reference TRBV30 and TRBJ2-1): SQTIHQWPATLVQPVGSPLSLECTVEGTSNPNLYWYRQAAGRGLQLLFYSVGIGQISSEVPQNLSASRPQDRQFILSSKKLLLSDSGFYLCAWSVSAGEQFFGPGTRLTVL.